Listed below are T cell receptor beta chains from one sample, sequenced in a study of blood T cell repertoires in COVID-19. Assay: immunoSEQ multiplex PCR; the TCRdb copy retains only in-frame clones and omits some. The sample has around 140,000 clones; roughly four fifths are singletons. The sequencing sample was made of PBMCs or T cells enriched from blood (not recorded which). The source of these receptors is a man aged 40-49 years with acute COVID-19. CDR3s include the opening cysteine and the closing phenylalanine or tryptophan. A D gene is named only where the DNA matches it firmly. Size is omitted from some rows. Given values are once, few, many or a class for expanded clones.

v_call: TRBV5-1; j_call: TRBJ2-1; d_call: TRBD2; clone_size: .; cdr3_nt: TGCGCCAGCAGCTTGGAGCGGGAGTACAATGAGCAGTTCTTC; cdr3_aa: CASSLEREYNEQFF
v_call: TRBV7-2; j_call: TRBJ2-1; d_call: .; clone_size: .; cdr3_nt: TGTGCCAGCAGTCGGGACCGGAGGGGCTCCTACAATGAGCAGTTCTTC; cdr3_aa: CASSRDRRGSYNEQFF
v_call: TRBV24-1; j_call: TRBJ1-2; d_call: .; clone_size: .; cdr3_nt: TGTGCCACCAGTGATAAGGGGGTTAACACCTTC; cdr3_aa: CATSDKGVNTF
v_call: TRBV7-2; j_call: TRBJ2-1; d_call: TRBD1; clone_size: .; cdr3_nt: TGTGCCAGCAGCTCCCGGACAGGCTCCTACAATGAGCAGTTCTTC; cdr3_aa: CASSSRTGSYNEQFF
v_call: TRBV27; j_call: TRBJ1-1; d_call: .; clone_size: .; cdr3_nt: TGTGCCAGCAGTTTATACGGCGGTGGAGGAACTGAAGCTTTCTTT; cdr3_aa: CASSLYGGGGTEAFF
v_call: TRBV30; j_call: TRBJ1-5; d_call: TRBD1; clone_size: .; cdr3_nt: TGTGCCTGGAGTAGGACAGGGGATCAGCCCCAGCATTTT; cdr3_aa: CAWSRTGDQPQHF
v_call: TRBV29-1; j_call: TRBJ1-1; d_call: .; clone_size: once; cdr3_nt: TGCAGCGTTGAAGGACAGGCGAACACTGAAGCTTTCTTT; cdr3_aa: CSVEGQANTEAFF
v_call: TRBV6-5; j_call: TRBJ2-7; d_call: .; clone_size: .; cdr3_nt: TGTGCCAGCAGTTACTCGACTCAGGGAAACTACGAGCAGTACTTC; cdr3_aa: CASSYSTQGNYEQYF
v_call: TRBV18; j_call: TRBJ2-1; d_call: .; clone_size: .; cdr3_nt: TGTGCCAGCTCACCATTCCGGCGCGGGGCCTCCTACAATGAGCAGTTCTTC; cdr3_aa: CASSPFRRGASYNEQFF
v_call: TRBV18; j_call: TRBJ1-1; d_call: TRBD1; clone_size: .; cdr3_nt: TGTGCCAGCAGACAGGGGGCGGACACTGAAGCTTTCTTT; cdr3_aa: CASRQGADTEAFF
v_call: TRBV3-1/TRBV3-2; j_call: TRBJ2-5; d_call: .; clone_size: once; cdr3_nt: TGTGCCAGCAGCCAGAGGGGGCAAGAGACCCAGTACTTC; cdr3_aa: CASSQRGQETQYF